These 25 T cell receptor beta chains share one sample of origin, sequenced in a study of blood T cell repertoires in COVID-19. Generated by immunoSEQ multiplex PCR, the TCRdb table keeps only in-frame clones and is missing some. Seen here are 120,000 to 150,000 clones, roughly 90% observed once, and the top ten hold 0.95% to 1.5%. The sequenced sample was PBMCs or T cells enriched from blood (not recorded which). The receptors shown here come from a woman in her twenties or thirties with acute COVID-19.

The chain combines TRBV27 with TRBJ2-3; TRBD2 matches at 9 bases. The CDR3 contains 16 residues. The trim removed 0 bases at V and 4 bases at J, leaving 5 bases unmatched. CDR1 and CDR2 from the germline V gene are MNHEY and SMNVEV (reference sequence). Here the CDR3 DNA reads TGTGCCAGCAGTTTATCTGCGGGAGGGACCCCAGATACGCAGTATTTT. Encoded protein: CASSLSAGGTPDTQYF.

The chain joins TRBV2 to TRBJ1-2; D not certain. This CDR3 is built from 13 residues. CDR1 and CDR2 from the germline V gene are SNHLY and FYNNEI. The V gene lost 11 bases and the J gene lost 4 bases, with 17 bases spanning the gap. CDR3: CAGTFAGSYGYTF. CDR3 bases: TGTGCCGGAACGTTCGCGGGCAGCTATGGCTACACCTTC.

The V call is TRBV7-2, the J call TRBJ2-1; 9 bases map to TRBD2. This CDR3 spans 16 amino acids. V shed 1 base, J shed 7 bases, and the junction held 8 bases outside the gene matches. The germline CDR1 and CDR2 sequences are SGHTA and FQGNSA. The DNA for the CDR3 is TGTGCCAGCAGCTTAGGGGTTAGCGGGAGTATGAATGAGCAGTTCTTC. Translation gives CASSLGVSGSMNEQFF.

The CDR3 is CASNLGQGIAYGYTF. CDR3 DNA: TGTGCCAGCAACTTAGGACAGGGGATCGCCTATGGCTACACCTTC. The genes are TRBV18 and TRBJ1-2, with 9 bases identical to TRBD1. V was pared by 8 bases and J by 4 bases, with 11 bases of the junction left unmatched. The germline V gene has CDR1 KGHSH and CDR2 LQKENI. The length of the CDR3 is 15 residues.

This rearrangement joins TRBV4-3 to TRBJ2-7; a possible D gene is TRBD1 (5 bases). CDR1 and CDR2 from the germline V gene are LGHNA and YSLEER. The CDR3 sequence is 15 residues long. V dropped 2 bases and J dropped 1 base, with 12 bases sitting between them. The CDR3 sequence is CASSQLGQGSYEQYF. The CDR3 DNA reads TGCGCCAGCAGCCAATTAGGGCAGGGATCCTACGAGCAGTACTTC.

This rearrangement joins TRBV7-3 to TRBJ2-1; 9 nucleotides align to TRBD1. In germline, CDR1 is SGHTA, CDR2 FQGTGA. The J segment lost 9 bases and the V segment lost 6 bases, leaving 21 bases of the junction unmatched. This CDR3 is built from 18 residues. The CDR3 loop is CASRQPEQGANRPGEQFF. The CDR3 nucleotides read TGTGCCAGCAGGCAACCAGAACAGGGGGCGAATCGACCTGGTGAGCAGTTCTTC.

The CDR3 DNA is TGTGCCATCAGTGAGTCACGACAGGGAGGACTGTTTTTT. It codes for CAISESRQGGLFF. The J gene is TRBJ1-4, the V gene TRBV10-3; TRBD1 agrees at 7 bases. The trim removed 0 bases at V and 13 bases at J, leaving 5 bases unmatched. Germline loops: CDR1 ENHRY, CDR2 SYGVKD. This CDR3 has 13 residues.

The chain has TRBV29-1 and TRBJ1-2, with D hard to call. The germline gives CDR1 SQVTM, CDR2 ANQGSEA. The CDR3 runs 12 residues. V lost 3 bases and J lost 3, with 8 bases in between. The CDR3, as DNA: TGCAGCGTTGATCTGGGAGACTATGGCTACACCTTC. This translates into CSVDLGDYGYTF.

The J gene is TRBJ2-3, the V gene TRBV7-3, with D tentatively TRBD2 (5 bases). This CDR3 is 15 amino acids long. From germline, CDR1 is SGHTA and CDR2 FQGTGA. The V end was cut by 6 bases, the J end by 4 bases, with 17 bases between. Here the CDR3 DNA reads TGTGCCAGCAGTTTGGGTGGGAGTAGCTCAGATACGCAGTATTTT. This codes for CASSLGGSSSDTQYF.

This chain joins TRBV9 and TRBJ2-1, with 12 bases fitting TRBD2. The V and J ends lost 0 bases and 2 bases, in that order; junction bases with no gene match: 3. CDR1 is SGDLS, CDR2 YYNGEE, per germline. CDR3 length: 17 residues. Written as DNA, the CDR3 is TGTGCCAGCAGCGTAGTTGGACTAGCGGGAACCTACAATGAGCAGTTCTTC. Translating it yields CASSVVGLAGTYNEQFF.

The genes are TRBV25-1 and TRBJ1-3, with D maybe TRBD1 (6 bases). Per germline, CDR1 MGHDK and CDR2 SYGVNS. This CDR3 has 16 amino acids. Trimming cost V 4 bases and J 4 bases, with 17 bases left between them. CDR3 sequence: CASSGTGIHRGNTIYF. In DNA form, the CDR3 reads TGTGCCAGCAGTGGAACAGGGATTCACCGCGGAAACACCATATATTTT.

The chain carries TRBV19 and TRBJ2-2, with 12 bases lining up with TRBD2. The trim removed 5 bases at V and 1 base at J, leaving 5 bases unmatched. Germline values: CDR1 LNHDA, CDR2 SQIVND (reference sequence). CDR3 length equals 17 residues. This CDR3 reads CASSVLAGGGNTGELFF. CDR3 nucleotides: TGTGCCAGTAGTGTACTAGCGGGAGGCGGGAACACCGGGGAGCTGTTTTTT. Based on the CDR3 plus reference TRBV19 and TRBJ2-2, the full variable domain is DGGITQSPKYLFRKEGQNVTLSCEQNLNHDAMYWYRQDPGQGLRLIYYSQIVNDFQKGDIAEGYSVSREKKESFPLTVTSAQKNPTAFYLCASSVLAGGGNTGELFFGEGSRLTVL.

V usage is TRBV6-6 and J usage is TRBJ1-4; D remains unclear. Germline values: CDR1 MNHNY, CDR2 SVGAGI (reference sequence). Trimming cost V 7 bases and J 8 bases, with 14 bases left between them. The CDR3 is made up of 13 amino acids. The chain's CDR3 is CASIPRSSEKLFF. CDR3 sequence (DNA): TGTGCCAGCATTCCCCGGAGTTCGGAAAAACTGTTTTTT.

The rearrangement links TRBV3-1 (or the pseudogene TRBV3-2) to TRBJ2-7; possibly TRBD2 for D (5 bases). This CDR3 region has 15 residues. Per germline, CDR1 LGHDT and CDR2 YNNKEL (reference sequence). Trimming left V 4 bases short and J 6 bases short, with 19 bases between. CDR3 in amino acids: CASSPSGRPDGEQYF. CDR3 DNA sequence: TGTGCCAGCAGCCCATCGGGAAGGCCCGACGGCGAGCAGTACTTC.

V gene TRBV9 combines with J gene TRBJ2-7; D perhaps matches TRBD1 (6 bases). The germline V and J ends were trimmed by 3 bases and 1 base, with 11 bases remaining between them. The CDR3 consists of 14 residues. Germline V gene sequence: CDR1 SGDLS, CDR2 YYNGEE. The CDR3 region has the DNA TGTGCCAGCAGCGGGTCCCAGGGGTCCTACGAGCAGTACTTC. Its protein is CASSGSQGSYEQYF.

The V call is TRBV5-5, the J call TRBJ1-2, with a possible D match to TRBD1 (5 bases). V shed 0 bases and J shed 6 bases, with 15 bases lying between them. Germline lookup yields CDR1 SGHKS and CDR2 YYEKEE (reference sequence). The CDR3 covers 15 residues. CDR3 residues: CASSLALGRGDGYTF. For the CDR3, the DNA is TGTGCCAGCAGCTTGGCCCTCGGGAGGGGAGATGGCTACACCTTC.

The chain recombines TRBV27 with TRBJ1-2; possibly TRBD1 for D (6 bases). Germline CDR1 reads MNHEY; CDR2 reads SMNVEV (reference sequence). The CDR3 sequence is 15 residues long. V shed 2 bases and J shed 2 bases, with 12 bases lying between them. CDR3 coding DNA: TGTGCCAGCAGTTTAAATACAGGGAGCAACTATGGCTACACCTTC. Translated, it gives CASSLNTGSNYGYTF.

The chain combines TRBV15 with TRBJ2-3; 7 bases map to TRBD2. Looked up from germline, CDR1 is LNHNV and CDR2 is YYDKDF (reference sequence). The CDR3 extends over 15 amino acids. V shed 0 bases, J shed 8 bases, and the junction held 8 bases outside the gene matches. CDR3 sequence: CATSRDRGGRATQYF. In nucleotides, the CDR3 is TGTGCCACCAGCAGAGACCGTGGGGGGAGGGCTACGCAGTATTTT.

The chain couples TRBV5-8 to TRBJ2-1, with 9 bases that match TRBD2. Germline CDR1 reads SGHTS; CDR2 reads YDEGEE. This CDR3 has 16 amino acids. V shed 0 bases, J shed 7 bases, and the junction held 8 bases outside the gene matches. The CDR3 DNA follows: TGTGCCAGCAGCTTGGATGCGGGAGGGCCTTGGAATGAGCAGTTCTTC. Translation gives CASSLDAGGPWNEQFF.

The rearrangement joins TRBV28 to TRBJ2-7; TRBD2 might be the D (6 bases). V shed 6 bases and J shed 3 bases, with 18 bases lying between them. Germline-derived CDR1 and CDR2 are MDHEN and SYDVKM. This CDR3 is 15 amino acids long. CDR3 coding DNA: TGTGCCAGCAGCCTAACCGGGACTGGGAGCTACGAGCAGTACTTC. As protein: CASSLTGTGSYEQYF. Using reference TRBV28 and TRBJ2-7 for the parts outside the CDR3, the full variable domain is DVKVTQSSRYLVKRTGEKVFLECVQDMDHENMFWYRQDPGLGLRLIYFSYDVKMKEKGDIPEGYSVSREKKERFSLILESASTNQTSMYLCASSLTGTGSYEQYFGPGTRLTVT.

The chain has TRBV28 and TRBJ2-1, with 10 bases lining up with TRBD2. The CDR3 has 19 amino acids. In germline, CDR1 is MDHEN, CDR2 SYDVKM. V lost 7 bases and J lost 1; bases outside the gene matches: 16. CDR3 DNA sequence: TGTGCCAGCACCTTGGGGCTAGCGGGAGATTATAGGTCCTACAATGAGCAGTTCTTC. Residues: CASTLGLAGDYRSYNEQFF.

V usage is TRBV19 and J usage is TRBJ1-4, with 8 bases identical to TRBD1. The germline V gene encodes CDR1 LNHDA and CDR2 SQIVND (reference sequence). The CDR3 covers 15 residues. After removal of 5 bases from V and 7 bases from J, the junction contained 9 bases not matched to a gene. The CDR3 sequence: CASSPPQGGGEKLFF. Written as DNA, the CDR3 is TGTGCCAGTAGTCCACCACAGGGGGGAGGTGAAAAACTGTTTTTT.

The rearrangement joins TRBV27 to TRBJ1-5; a possible D gene is TRBD1 (5 bases). The germline V gene encodes CDR1 MNHEY and CDR2 SMNVEV (reference sequence). V was shortened by 5 bases and J by 0 bases, with 17 bases between the two germline ends. The CDR3 length is 17 residues. CDR3 residues: CASSQRFDSSSNQPQHF. The CDR3 region has the DNA TGTGCCAGCAGTCAACGGTTTGACAGTAGTAGCAATCAGCCCCAGCATTTT.

The V and J genes are TRBV10-3 and TRBJ2-7; TRBD2 is a possible D gene (5 bases). V dropped 3 bases and J dropped 2 bases, with 20 bases sitting between them. The CDR3 is 17 amino acids. Looked up from germline, CDR1 is ENHRY and CDR2 is SYGVKD. The CDR3 DNA sequence: TGTGCCATCAGTGACCCCGACCGGGCCGTCGGGGCCTACGAGCAGTACTTC. Residues: CAISDPDRAVGAYEQYF.

V gene TRBV6-5 combines with J gene TRBJ2-3; D is unclear. The CDR3 loop spans 14 amino acids. Germline values: CDR1 MNHEY, CDR2 SVGAGI. Trimming took off 5 bases at V and 1 base at J, with 10 bases between the two ends. The CDR3 sequence: CASSLSTGTDTQYF. DNA of the CDR3: TGTGCCAGCAGTCTTTCTACAGGCACAGATACGCAGTATTTT.